One and the same sample provided the 3 T cell receptor beta chains below, sequenced in a study of T cells in Graves' hyperthyroidism and ophthalmopathy. Template material for amplifying TCR beta CDR3 regions consisted of RNA transcripts. The TCR CDR3 was amplified in a first-round RT-PCR using the HTBI primer set. Each CDR3 protein gets one entry after TCRdb re-called the multiplex PCR reads with MiXCR. The repertoire consists of a few hundred thousand distinct CDR3 sequences, with approximately 13% occurring once and the leading ten covering less than 25%. Sequenced input: blood. Source of these receptors: a man younger than 40 with Graves' hyperthyroidism that later progressed to Graves' ophthalmopathy.

This clonotype was detected a few times. This chain connects TRBV7-9 to TRBJ1-2; the match to TRBD1 covers 10 bases. Germline lookup yields CDR1 SEHNR and CDR2 FQNEAQ (reference sequence). V shed 3 bases and J 5 bases; nucleotides not matched to a gene: 3. The CDR3 has 14 amino acids. The CDR3 sequence is CASSLGQGPYGYTF. The CDR3 DNA follows: TGTGCCAGCAGCTTGGGACAGGGGCCTTATGGCTACACCTTC.

This clonotype was counted many times. V is TRBV27 and J is TRBJ2-5, with a weak D call TRBD1 (5 bases). Trimming removed 2 bases at V and 4 bases at J, with 11 bases between. The CDR3 is made up of 14 amino acids. CDR1 and CDR2 (germline): MNHEY, SMNVEV (reference sequence). The CDR3 protein is CASSLNPGLETQYF. In DNA form, the CDR3 reads TGTGCCAGCAGTTTAAACCCAGGGCTAGAGACCCAGTACTTC.

As regards this clonotype: A read error may produce the germline difference seen at one junction end. The V and J genes are TRBV30 and TRBJ2-7, with 12 bases fitting TRBD1. The CDR3 totals 13 residues. Germline V gene sequence: CDR1 GTSNPN, CDR2 SVGIG (reference sequence). CDR3 bases: TGTGCCCATGGCGGGACAGGGGGCGACGAGCAGGACTTC. Encoded protein: CAHGGTGGDEQDF. Full variable domain (missing parts from reference TRBV30 and TRBJ2-7): SQTIHQWPATLVQPVGSPLSLECTVEGTSNPNLYWYRQAAGRGLQLLFYSVGIGQISSEVPQNLSASRPQDRQFILSSKKLLLSDSGFYLCAHGGTGGDEQDFGPGTRLTVT.